The clone carrying this T cell receptor (beta chain) was counted ten times or more. The sample originates from a study of T cell repertoires in cytomegalovirus infection. There are 16 residues in the CDR3. Germline loops: CDR1 SGHTA, CDR2 FQGNSA. V was pared by 4 bases and J by 8 bases, with 6 bases of the junction left unmatched. In TCRdb, the reads were re-called with MiXCR into one record per CDR3 protein. The profile shows under 350,000 distinct CDR3 sequences, 9.5% of them singletons. Material: PBMCs. The clonotype was recovered from a human donor in good health (CMV status not recorded). Some clones in this sample may be carry-over from other donors' samples. V is TRBV7-2 and J is TRBJ2-1; TRBD2 matches 15 bases. This chain's CDR3 is CASSSGLAGGGDEQFF. The DNA for the CDR3 is TGTGCCAGCAGCTCGGGACTAGCGGGAGGTGGGGATGAGCAGTTCTTC.